This paragraph reports one T cell receptor (beta chain). What it binds is not known. Template switching introduced UMIs that contain a 6-nucleotide sample barcode. Following a re-call of the 5' RACE reads, TCRdb has one entry per CDR3 protein and lacks DNA. In total, the table holds around 370,000 distinct CDR3 sequences. This record comes from a study of monozygotic twins with inflammatory bowel disease. Study observations and caveats: Between concordant and discordant twins, repertoire similarity failed to differ, a result that limited power may explain. It was not supported that a single strong signal or clonotype was associated with IBD.

Germline assignment: CDR1 DFQATT and CDR2 SNEGSKA (reference sequence). This CDR3 has 13 residues. The chain uses TRBV20-1 and TRBJ1-6; TCRdb proposes TRBD1, but this gene call is untestable without DNA. This TCR was recovered from a human donor with ulcerative colitis or Crohn's disease, or a healthy co-twin of an affected twin (not recorded which). The specimen sequenced was blood. CDR3 residues: CSASGGSVSPLHF.